Below are 19 T cell receptor beta chains sequenced from a single sample in a study of CD8+ T cells in alopecia areata. Treatment described: oral pan-JAK inhibitor, 5-10 mg twice daily. RNA extraction was followed by reverse transcription into cDNA, which acted as the sequencing template. TCRdb's copy holds only in-frame clones and misses some; the assay was immunoSEQ multiplex PCR. The sample includes fewer than 150,000 clones, 75% to 85% of them seen just once. The material was CD8+ T cells sorted from blood, obtained at week 4, from a patient treated with tofacitinib. The receptor source for this set is a human donor with alopecia areata.

V and J are TRBV11-2 and TRBJ2-3, with 8 bases that match TRBD2. V lost 1 base, J lost 1 base, and 4 bases stayed unmatched. The germline V gene encodes CDR1 SGHAT and CDR2 FQNNGV. The CDR3 extends over 16 amino acids. CDR3 bases: TGTGCCAGCAGCTTAGCGGGGGGGCTGGGCACAGATACGCAGTATTTT. This gives the protein CASSLAGGLGTDTQYF.

The chain carries TRBV29-1 and TRBJ2-2; TRBD2 aligns across 8 bases. The J segment lost 7 bases and the V segment lost 0 bases, leaving 10 bases of the junction unmatched. The CDR3 has 16 residues. The germline CDR1 and CDR2 sequences are SQVTM and ANQGSEA. CDR3 sequence (DNA): TGCAGCGTTGAAGATCGGGGACTAGGGACGCTCGGGGAGCTGTTTTTT. It specifies CSVEDRGLGTLGELFF.

The chain combines TRBV7-6 with TRBJ2-7; tentatively, D is TRBD1 or TRBD2 (6 bases each). V lost 1 base and J lost 4, with 11 bases in between. The CDR3 loop spans 14 amino acids. The germline gives CDR1 SGHVS, CDR2 FNYEAQ. The CDR3 DNA is TGTGCCAGCAGCTTAGGCGAAGGGGGGTACGAGCAGTACTTC. Protein sequence: CASSLGEGGYEQYF.

This chain uses TRBV4-1 with TRBJ2-7; D not certain. Germline values: CDR1 MGHRA, CDR2 YSYEKL. The length of the CDR3 is 16 residues. Between the trimmed V and J ends, which lost 0 bases and 5 bases, there was a span of 17 bases. CDR3 DNA sequence: TGCGCCAGCAGCCAAGAGCCCGCAGTTTTAAGAGACGAGCAGTACTTC. Protein: CASSQEPAVLRDEQYF.

This clone showed up just once. The J gene is TRBJ2-1, the V gene TRBV4-3, with TRBD2 matching 10 bases. V shed 0 bases, J shed 0 bases, and the junction held 5 bases outside the gene matches. This CDR3 is built from 18 residues. Germline V gives CDR1 LGHNA, CDR2 YSLEER. CDR3 sequence (DNA): TGCGCCAGCAGCCAAGAGCCAGCGGGGGGGAGCTCCTACAATGAGCAGTTCTTC. Amino acid sequence: CASSQEPAGGSSYNEQFF.

The chain employs TRBV2 and TRBJ1-1; D unclear. CDR1 SNHLY and CDR2 FYNNEI come from the germline V gene. This CDR3 contains 16 residues. V was cut by 3 bases and J by 1 base, with 15 bases left in between. CDR3 residues: CASSEPKTYRNTEAFF. The CDR3, as DNA: TGTGCCAGCAGTGAGCCCAAGACCTACAGGAACACTGAAGCTTTCTTT. Using reference TRBV2 and TRBJ1-1 for the parts outside the CDR3, the full variable domain is EPEVTQTPSHQVTQMGQEVILRCVPISNHLYFYWYRQILGQKVEFLVSFYNNEISEKSEIFDDQFSVERPDGSNFTLKIRSTKLEDSAMYFCASSEPKTYRNTEAFFGQGTRLTVV.

Points on this clone: This CDR3 is also generated by other DNA sequences in the sample. The V call is TRBV11-2, the J call TRBJ2-7; D gene unclear. V lost 0 bases and J lost 4, with 4 bases in between. CDR1 is SGHAT, CDR2 FQNNGV, per germline. The CDR3 length is 12 residues. Written as DNA, the CDR3 is TGTGCCAGCAGCTTAGATTCTTACGAGCAGTACTTC. This codes for CASSLDSYEQYF.

The J gene is TRBJ1-6, the V gene TRBV28; D gene unclear. Trimming took 1 base from V and 7 from J, leaving 8 bases between them. CDR3 size: 14 residues. Germline values: CDR1 MDHEN, CDR2 SYDVKM. Here the CDR3 reads CASSLSSGNSPLHF. The CDR3 nucleotides are TGTGCCAGCAGTTTATCCAGTGGCAATTCACCCCTCCACTTT. The variable domain in full, completed from reference TRBV28 and TRBJ1-6, reads DVKVTQSSRYLVKRTGEKVFLECVQDMDHENMFWYRQDPGLGLRLIYFSYDVKMKEKGDIPEGYSVSREKKERFSLILESASTNQTSMYLCASSLSSGNSPLHFGNGTRLTVT.

The CDR3 nucleotides are TGCGCCAGCAGCCAAGGGCCGGACACTAGCACAGATACGCAGTATTTT. Protein sequence: CASSQGPDTSTDTQYF. This sequence joins TRBV4-1 and TRBJ2-3; possibly TRBD1 for D (5 bases). Trimming pared 1 base from V and 0 bases from J, leaving 11 bases between. CDR1 is MGHRA, CDR2 YSYEKL, per germline. CDR3 length: 16 residues.

This clone was seen a handful of times. The chain joins TRBV7-8 to TRBJ2-4, with TRBD1 identical over 7 bases. Germline loops: CDR1 SGHVS, CDR2 FQNEAQ. Trimming removed 1 base from V and 10 bases from J; junction bases left unmatched: 10. The CDR3 runs 15 residues. The CDR3 DNA sequence: TGTGCCAGCAGCTTAGAAGGGGGCCCGACGAGTATTCAGTACTTC. This translates into CASSLEGGPTSIQYF.

This clone was picked up one time. The chain carries TRBV25-1 and TRBJ2-1, with 11 bases aligning to TRBD2. Germline values: CDR1 MGHDK, CDR2 SYGVNS. The ends lost 3 bases at V and 4 bases at J; junction bases unmatched: 5. The CDR3 covers 16 residues. The CDR3 DNA sequence: TGTGCCAGCAGTGACCCCGGGACTAGCGGTTACAATGAGCAGTTCTTC. As protein: CASSDPGTSGYNEQFF.

By frequency in the sample, this clone is medium-sized. This CDR3 is CASSLTGGEYNEQFF. DNA for the CDR3: TGTGCCAGCAGCTTAACTGGGGGGGAATACAATGAGCAGTTCTTC. The rearrangement uses TRBV11-2 and TRBJ2-1; 7 nucleotides match TRBD2. There are 15 residues in the CDR3. V shed 2 bases, J shed 4 bases, and the junction held 5 bases outside the gene matches. Germline CDR1 reads SGHAT; CDR2 reads FQNNGV.

V gene TRBV29-1 combines with J gene TRBJ2-3; 8 bases fit TRBD1. The CDR3 is 17 residues long. J gave up 2 bases and V 0 bases, and 10 bases lay outside the gene matches. CDR1 is SQVTM, CDR2 ANQGSEA, per germline. The CDR3 DNA is TGCAGCGTTGAAGACGGCGGCGGGACAGGAGTCACAGATACGCAGTATTTT. This translates into CSVEDGGGTGVTDTQYF.

The chain links TRBV7-2 to TRBJ2-3, with 8 nucleotides matching TRBD2. The CDR3 runs to 16 residues. CDR1 is SGHTA and CDR2 is FQGNSA in the germline V gene. V lost 7 bases and J lost 4; bases outside the gene matches: 13. The CDR3 DNA is TGTGCCAGCAAGACGCCTTGGCCGGGGGGGGCAGATACGCAGTATTTT. Translating gives CASKTPWPGGADTQYF.

CDR3 region: CASSFFGQGRGETQYF. In DNA, the CDR3 is TGTGCCAGCAGTTTCTTCGGACAGGGGCGAGGAGAGACCCAGTACTTC. The rearrangement links TRBV27 to TRBJ2-5, with TRBD1 identical over 9 bases. V lost 3 bases, J lost 4 bases, and 9 bases stayed unmatched. There are 16 residues in the CDR3. Per germline, CDR1 MNHEY and CDR2 SMNVEV (reference sequence).

The J gene is TRBJ1-2, the V gene TRBV7-9; D gene ambiguous. CDR1 SEHNR and CDR2 FQNEAQ come from the germline V gene (reference sequence). The V gene lost 1 base and the J gene lost 6 bases, with 3 bases spanning the gap. The CDR3 totals 11 residues. CDR3 nucleotides: TGTGCCAGCAGCTTAGGGAATGGCTACACCTTC. This codes for CASSLGNGYTF.

The chain employs TRBV15 and TRBJ1-2; D is perhaps TRBD1 (5 bases). The V gene lost 1 base and the J gene lost 10 bases, with 16 bases spanning the gap. Germline loops: CDR1 LNHNV, CDR2 YYDKDF (reference sequence). The CDR3 extends over 14 amino acids. The CDR3: CATSRAVLIRDYTF. DNA of the CDR3: TGTGCCACCAGCAGAGCTGTCCTGATCAGGGACTACACCTTC.

The chain combines TRBV7-9 with TRBJ2-1; D remains unclear. Germline V lookup: CDR1 SEHNR, CDR2 FQNEAQ (reference sequence). V lost 5 bases to trimming and J lost 9 bases, with 11 bases between them. The CDR3 extends over 12 amino acids. The CDR3 region is CASSPGPFEQFF. CDR3 sequence (DNA): TGTGCCAGCAGCCCCGGTCCATTTGAGCAGTTCTTC.

The chain recombines TRBV7-2 with TRBJ2-4, with 7 nucleotides matching TRBD2. V shed 5 bases, J shed 1 base, and the junction held 8 bases outside the gene matches. The CDR3 runs 16 residues. Germline V lookup: CDR1 SGHTA, CDR2 FQGNSA. The CDR3 is CASSLSLGGAKNIQYF. Written as DNA, the CDR3 is TGTGCCAGCAGCCTCAGTCTCGGGGGGGCCAAAAACATTCAGTACTTC.